These 11 T cell receptor beta chains were sequenced from one sample in a study of persistence of HIV-infected CD4 T cells. Cells were stimulated with CMV-infected fibroblast lysates at 10 ug/mL. Memory cells lacking CD40L and CD69 with high CD45RO were sorted. The antigens these receptors bind are not known. The libraries were made with immunoSEQ version 4 in survey mode. TCRdb keeps only in-frame clones here, not all; method: immunoSEQ multiplex PCR. The data contain 37,000 or so clones, 75% to 90% of them singletons. This sample comprised CD4+ T cells sorted from PBMCs after approximately 19-hour stimulation, obtained from a patient who received antiretroviral therapy. Receptor source: an adult man with HIV who was CMV-seropositive.

V and J are TRBV5-4 and TRBJ1-1, with 8 bases fitting TRBD1. There are 13 residues in the CDR3. J gave up 7 bases and V 5 bases, and 7 bases lay outside the gene matches. Looked up from germline, CDR1 is SGHNT and CDR2 is YYREEE (reference sequence). The CDR3 sequence: CASRKTGVSEAFF. In DNA, the CDR3 is TGTGCCAGCAGAAAGACAGGGGTGAGTGAAGCTTTCTTT. Full variable domain (rest looked up from reference TRBV5-4 and TRBJ1-1): ETGVTQSPTHLIKTRGQQVTLRCSSQSGHNTVSWYQQALGQGPQFIFQYYREEENGRGNFPPRFSGLQFPNYSSELNVNALELDDSALYLCASRKTGVSEAFFGQGTRLTVV.

This clone appeared once. This chain joins TRBV19 and TRBJ2-1; 10 bases are a match to TRBD2. The CDR3 has 14 residues. V dropped 6 bases and J dropped 6; count of bases not matched to a gene: 5. CDR1 and CDR2 (germline): LNHDA, SQIVND (reference sequence). In nucleotides, the CDR3 is TGTGCCAGTAGCCAGCGGGGGGGACTCAATGAGCAGTTCTTC. As protein: CASSQRGGLNEQFF.

This chain connects TRBV5-6 to TRBJ2-1; the D gene is possibly TRBD1 (6 bases). Trimming left V 3 bases short and J 0 bases short, with 10 bases between. CDR1 is SGHDT and CDR2 is YYEEEE in the germline V gene. The CDR3 covers 15 residues. The CDR3 nucleotides read TGTGCCAGCAGCTCCACAGGGATCTCCTACAATGAGCAGTTCTTC. This translates into CASSSTGISYNEQFF.

The chain recombines TRBV30 with TRBJ2-3; D is perhaps TRBD1 (5 bases). The CDR3 loop spans 14 amino acids. Germline V gives CDR1 GTSNPN, CDR2 SVGIG (reference sequence). The V end was cut by 6 bases, the J end by 2 bases, with 15 bases between. The CDR3 sequence: CACAQVSDTDTQYF. The CDR3 DNA sequence: TGTGCCTGCGCACAGGTCAGTGACACAGATACGCAGTATTTT. Based on the CDR3 plus reference TRBV30 and TRBJ2-3, the full variable domain is SQTIHQWPATLVQPVGSPLSLECTVEGTSNPNLYWYRQAAGRGLQLLFYSVGIGQISSEVPQNLSASRPQDRQFILSSKKLLLSDSGFYLCACAQVSDTDTQYFGPGTRLTVL.

The V call is TRBV19, the J call TRBJ2-3; D may be TRBD1 or TRBD2 (6 bases each). Germline V gene sequence: CDR1 LNHDA, CDR2 SQIVND (reference sequence). Trimming cost V 3 bases and J 4 bases, with 14 bases left between them. The CDR3 runs to 15 residues. The CDR3 nucleotides read TGTGCCAGTAGTATCGGGGGCAGGGAGGCAGATACGCAGTATTTT. Translation gives CASSIGGREADTQYF.

The V gene is TRBV12-3 or TRBV12-4, the J gene TRBJ1-1; D is ambiguous. CDR3 length: 12 residues. The V end was cut by 3 bases, the J end by 3 bases, with 5 bases between. This CDR3 is CASSLSYTEAFF. CDR3 nucleotides: TGTGCCAGCAGTTTGAGCTACACTGAAGCTTTCTTT.

This chain uses TRBV5-1 with TRBJ2-1; 9 bases align to TRBD1. This CDR3 is 14 amino acids long. The V gene's germline CDR1 is SGHRS and CDR2 YFSETQ. The V and J ends lost 4 bases and 7 bases, in that order; junction bases with no gene match: 6. CDR3 in amino acids: CASSPQGATNEQFF. The CDR3 DNA reads TGCGCCAGCAGCCCACAGGGGGCGACGAATGAGCAGTTCTTC.

This chain joins TRBV6-5 and TRBJ1-1; D not resolved. V gave up 5 bases and J gave up 0 bases, with 10 bases separating them. The germline CDR1 and CDR2 sequences are MNHEY and SVGAGI. The CDR3 totals 14 residues. The CDR3 sequence is CASSLRLMNTEAFF. As DNA, the CDR3 is TGTGCCAGCAGTCTTAGACTTATGAACACTGAAGCTTTCTTT.

The chain employs TRBV4-1 and TRBJ2-1; TRBD1 or TRBD2 may be the D gene (6 bases each). Trimming removed 0 bases at V and 10 bases at J, with 16 bases between. This CDR3 region has 15 residues. Germline-derived CDR1 and CDR2 are MGHRA and YSYEKL. In DNA, the CDR3 is TGCGCCAGCAGCCAAGAGACGGGGGCCGGGCGGGAGCAGTTCTTC. This gives the protein CASSQETGAGREQFF.

This clone came up a few times. V gene TRBV10-3 combines with J gene TRBJ1-3; D is unclear. Deletions cut 4 bases from V and 1 base from J, with 14 bases between. The CDR3 length is 16 residues. Germline V CDR1 and CDR2: ENHRY, SYGVKD. CDR3 in amino acids: CAISVNRGGSGNTIYF. CDR3 bases: TGTGCCATCAGTGTCAATCGTGGAGGATCTGGAAACACCATATATTTT.

V is TRBV27 and J is TRBJ2-5; no firm D call. CDR3 length: 13 amino acids. In germline, CDR1 is MNHEY, CDR2 SMNVEV (reference sequence). The germline V and J ends were trimmed by 5 bases and 5 bases, with 12 bases remaining between them. The CDR3 spells CASSSYMEETQYF. CDR3 coding DNA: TGTGCCAGCAGTAGTTACATGGAGGAGACCCAGTACTTC.